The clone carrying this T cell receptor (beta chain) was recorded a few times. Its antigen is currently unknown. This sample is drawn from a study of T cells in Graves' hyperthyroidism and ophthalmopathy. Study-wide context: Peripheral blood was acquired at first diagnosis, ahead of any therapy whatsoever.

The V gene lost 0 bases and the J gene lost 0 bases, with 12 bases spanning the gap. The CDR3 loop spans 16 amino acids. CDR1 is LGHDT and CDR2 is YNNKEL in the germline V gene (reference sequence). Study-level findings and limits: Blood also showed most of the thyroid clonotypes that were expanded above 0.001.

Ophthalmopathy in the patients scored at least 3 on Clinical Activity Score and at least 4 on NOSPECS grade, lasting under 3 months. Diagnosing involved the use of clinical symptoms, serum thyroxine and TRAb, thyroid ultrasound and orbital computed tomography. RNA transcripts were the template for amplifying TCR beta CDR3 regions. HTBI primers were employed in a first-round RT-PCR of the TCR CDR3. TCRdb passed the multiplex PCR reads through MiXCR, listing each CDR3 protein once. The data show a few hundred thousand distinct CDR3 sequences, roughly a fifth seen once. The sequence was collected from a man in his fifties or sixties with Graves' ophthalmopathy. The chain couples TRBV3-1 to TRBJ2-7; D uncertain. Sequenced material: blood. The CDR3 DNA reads TGTGCCAGCAGCCAAGAGAATAGGCTCAGCTCCTACGAGCAGTACTTC. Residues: CASSQENRLSSYEQYF.